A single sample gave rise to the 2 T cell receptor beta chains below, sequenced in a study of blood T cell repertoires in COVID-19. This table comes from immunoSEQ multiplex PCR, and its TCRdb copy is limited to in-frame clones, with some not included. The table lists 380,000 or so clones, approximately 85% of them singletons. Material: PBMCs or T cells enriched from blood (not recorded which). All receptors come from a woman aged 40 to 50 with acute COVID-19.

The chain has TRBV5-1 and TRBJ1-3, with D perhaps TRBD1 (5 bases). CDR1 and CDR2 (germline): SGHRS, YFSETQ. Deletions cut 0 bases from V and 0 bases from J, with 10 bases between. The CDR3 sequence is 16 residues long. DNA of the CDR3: TGCGCCAGCAGCTTGGAGCCGGGGGGCTCTGGAAACACCATATATTTT. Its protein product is CASSLEPGGSGNTIYF.

DNA of the CDR3: TGTGCCAGCAGCTGGGACTTAGAGGGATCACCCCTCCACTTT. It codes for CASSWDLEGSPLHF. The rearrangement links TRBV7-9 to TRBJ1-6, with D perhaps matching TRBD1 (5 bases). Germline V lookup: CDR1 SEHNR, CDR2 FQNEAQ (reference sequence). This CDR3 is built from 14 residues. Trimming stripped 4 bases from V and 10 bases from J, with 14 bases between.